A few counts support the clone carrying this T cell receptor (beta chain). The antigen remains undetermined. TCRdb passed the 5' RACE reads through MiXCR, listing each CDR3 protein once. The sample contains more than 300,000 distinct CDR3 sequences, about 10% of which appear only once. The germline CDR1 and CDR2 sequences are DFQATT and SNEGSKA (reference sequence). V lost 6 bases and J lost 5, with 17 bases in between. There are 14 residues in the CDR3. The sample belongs to a study of T cells after yellow fever vaccination. Study details: Low-cell-number fractions underwent preparation using SMART-Seq v4 Ultra Low Input. Study-level results: Once the booster was given, most primary-vaccination clones reappeared, at about 95% for CD4 and around 90% for CD8.

This receptor was identified in a man between 18 and 29 years old who received the YFV17D yellow fever vaccine. The chain has TRBV20-1 and TRBJ1-5; D is possibly TRBD1 (5 bases). The sequences come from CD4+ T cells sorted from PBMCs, collected 45 days after the yellow fever booster vaccination. CDR3 in DNA: TGCAGTGCGAATAACCGGGACCCGCATCAGCCCCAGCATTTT. It specifies CSANNRDPHQPQHF.